This T cell receptor beta chain stems from a study of OX40 agonist ivuxolimab in advanced cancers. Study background: Anti-PD-1, anti-PD-L1 or anti-CTLA-4 therapy given earlier was allowed, and around 40% had some.

Sequenced by immunoSEQ multiplex PCR; TCRdb stores in-frame clones only, minus some. The table includes under 80,000 clones, 70% to 90% detected once. Worth noting for this clone: Its matching antigen is unknown.

General observations from the study: Clonal expansion was among the lowest in partial responders at 0.1-3.0 mg/kg, especially CD8+.

Germline values: CDR1 MNHEY, CDR2 SMNVEV (reference sequence). The CDR3 contains 14 residues. The junction had 2 bases not matched to a gene; V was cut back by 7 bases and J by 3 bases. This clonotype was obtained from an adult with an advanced solid tumor such as melanoma, head and neck, liver or kidney cancer. The specimen comprised CD4+ or CD8+ T cells sorted from blood, sampled in a trial of the OX40 agonist ivuxolimab. This chain uses TRBV27 with TRBJ1-4; TRBD1 aligns across 10 bases. The CDR3 sequence: CASTGTGANEKLFF. DNA of the CDR3: TGTGCCAGCACGGGGACAGGGGCTAATGAAAAACTGTTTTTT.